This T cell receptor beta chain came from a study of CD8+ T cells in alopecia areata. Across the study: Those treated were given oral tofacitinib at 5 to 10 mg twice daily.

Whole-study results and caveats: In scalp and blood during tofacitinib, many expanded lesional clones persisted. Possibly as an HLA-related effect, TCR sharing across patients appeared less clear than in mice.

CDR3 length equals 15 residues. Trimming took 10 bases from V and 10 from J; bases not matched to a gene: 19. Germline V gene data show CDR1 as MGHDK and CDR2 as SYGVNS. Extracted RNA was reverse transcribed into cDNA, the sequencing template. Sequencing used immunoSEQ multiplex PCR; TCRdb keeps in-frame clones, though not all of them. This table holds about 190,000 clones, about three fifths found once. This clone was seen only a few times. The antigen remains unidentified. Sample treatment: oral pan-JAK inhibitor, 5-10 mg twice daily. In alopecia areata patients, both lesional scalp punch biopsies and peripheral blood were collected.

This chain joins TRBV25-1 and TRBJ2-1; 7 bases are shared with TRBD2. The starting material was CD4+ T cells sorted from blood, obtained at week 4, from a patient treated with tofacitinib. The TCR was taken from a human donor with alopecia areata. CDR3 amino acids: CAMGGAGDGSREQFF. CDR3 in DNA: TGTGCCATGGGTGGTGCGGGAGATGGTTCGCGGGAGCAGTTCTTC.